The clone carrying this T cell receptor beta chain appeared once. The data originate from a study of blood T cell repertoires in COVID-19. Study summary: Some COVID-19 samples were acute and others convalescent; all came from the United States, Italy and Spain. T cells, B-cell-depleted T cells, or PBMCs provided the cDNA or gDNA that served as material.

Per the original data handling: Amplifying reference gene primers gave estimates of nucleated cell counts. Method: immunoSEQ multiplex PCR; TCRdb's copy keeps in-frame clones and lacks some. V and J calls and clone size are copied from that table; D and trimming were computed from the DNA. The sample has roughly 210,000 clones, around 89% seen once. CDR1 and CDR2 (germline): PRHDT, FYEKMQ (reference sequence). CDR3 length equals 15 residues. Trimming took 2 bases from V and 5 from J, leaving 14 bases between them. Sequences were obtained from peripheral blood. This clonotype originated in a man in his 70s with acute or convalescent COVID-19. The chain joins TRBV13 to TRBJ2-3; TRBD2 might be the D (6 bases). The CDR3 DNA reads as TGTGCCAGCAGCTTAATGCAGGGAGGTGGAGATACGCAGTATTTT. Amino acids: CASSLMQGGGDTQYF. The full variable domain, in which reference TRBV13 and TRBJ2-3 provide the parts outside the CDR3, is AAGVIQSPRHLIKEKRETATLKCYPIPRHDTVYWYQQGPGQDPQFLISFYEKMQSDKGSIPDRFSAQQFSDYHSELNMSSLELGDSALYFCASSLMQGGGDTQYFGPGTRLTVL.